The 27 T cell receptor beta chains reported below all come from one sample, sequenced in a study of technical replicates of blood from a few donors. Sequencing was performed with immunoSEQ multiplex PCR; in TCRdb, only in-frame clones are kept and a portion is missing. The sample lists fewer than 75,000 clones, around 93% occurring once. Sequencing used T cells isolated from PBMCs. The origin of the receptors is a human donor in good health.

This sequence joins TRBV7-9 and TRBJ2-2; D is undetermined. The V end lost 5 bases, the J end lost 1 base, and 20 bases lay between the germline ends. The germline V gene has CDR1 SEHNR and CDR2 FQNEAQ (reference sequence). The CDR3 consists of 18 residues. CDR3 nucleotide sequence: TGTGCCAGCAGCCCCCGATTAGAGTCGCGGATGAACACCGGGGAGCTGTTTTTT. Its translation: CASSPRLESRMNTGELFF.

This clone was observed once. The chain recombines TRBV5-1 with TRBJ1-2; possibly TRBD1 for D (5 bases). Germline values: CDR1 SGHRS, CDR2 YFSETQ. The V gene lost 0 bases and the J gene lost 6 bases, with 21 bases spanning the gap. The CDR3 covers 17 residues. CDR3 amino acids: CASSLELLRGGGNGYTF. The CDR3 DNA reads as TGCGCCAGCAGCTTGGAACTTTTGAGGGGCGGGGGGAATGGCTACACCTTC.

The chain combines TRBV6-6 with TRBJ1-1; D is perhaps TRBD1 (5 bases). Trimming took off 2 bases at V and 0 bases at J, with 7 bases between the two ends. CDR1 is MNHNY and CDR2 is SVGAGI in the germline V gene (reference sequence). CDR3 length: 14 residues. In DNA form, the CDR3 reads TGTGCCAGCAGTTACACAGGTATGAACACTGAAGCTTTCTTT. Its translation is CASSYTGMNTEAFF.

The chain joins TRBV18 to TRBJ1-2; D is unresolved. V was pared by 2 bases and J by 8 bases, with 12 bases between. The germline V gene has CDR1 KGHSH and CDR2 LQKENI. The length of the CDR3 is 13 residues. CDR3: CASSPGVASGYTF. CDR3 in DNA: TGTGCCAGCTCACCAGGGGTGGCTAGCGGCTACACCTTC.

This clone came up once. The rearrangement joins TRBV4-2 to TRBJ2-7; 8 bases agree with TRBD1. The CDR3 runs to 15 residues. CDR1 and CDR2 (germline): LGHNA, YNFKEQ. The V gene end was trimmed by 8 bases and the J gene end by 5 bases; junction bases not matched to a gene: 14. The CDR3 spells CASSASGTGNDEQYF. In DNA, the CDR3 is TGTGCCAGCTCCGCTTCTGGGACAGGTAACGACGAGCAGTACTTC.

This rearrangement joins TRBV7-9 to TRBJ2-7, with 7 bases fitting TRBD2. CDR1 is SEHNR and CDR2 is FQNEAQ in the germline V gene (reference sequence). Trimming at V came to 4 bases and at J to 1 base, leaving 10 bases not matched to a gene. This CDR3 spans 16 amino acids. The CDR3 nucleotides are TGTGCCAGCAGCTCACCCCGACTAGCCGCGTCCTACGAGCAGTACTTC. This gives the protein CASSSPRLAASYEQYF. The entire variable domain, with the rest obtained from reference TRBV7-9 and TRBJ2-7, is as follows: DTGVSQNPRHKITKRGQNVTFRCDPISEHNRLYWYRQTLGQGPEFLTYFQNEAQLEKSRLLSDRFSAERPKGSFSTLEIQRTEQGDSAMYLCASSSPRLAASYEQYFGPGTRLTVT.

J is TRBJ1-1 and V is TRBV15, with D possibly being TRBD1 (5 bases). This CDR3 spans 14 amino acids. V lost 3 bases and J 0 bases, leaving 8 bases between the germline ends. Germline V gene sequence: CDR1 LNHNV, CDR2 YYDKDF (reference sequence). In DNA form, the CDR3 reads TGTGCCACCAGCAGTACAGGCTTGAACACTGAAGCTTTCTTT. Protein: CATSSTGLNTEAFF.

The J gene is TRBJ2-7, the V gene TRBV28; TRBD2 matches 10 bases. V trimming: 2 bases; J trimming: 6 bases; junction bases outside the gene matches: 16. The CDR3 length is 18 residues. CDR1 is MDHEN, CDR2 SYDVKM, per germline. CDR3 region: CASSLAAGGPSPPSEQYF. The CDR3 DNA reads TGTGCCAGCAGTTTAGCAGCGGGAGGGCCTTCTCCTCCCAGCGAGCAGTACTTC.

The sample holds one count of this clone. The chain recombines TRBV7-9 with TRBJ2-7, with D possibly TRBD2 on 6 matching bases. CDR1 SEHNR and CDR2 FQNEAQ come from the germline V gene (reference sequence). This CDR3 has 15 residues. V lost 1 base and J lost 4, with 14 bases in between. CDR3 sequence reads: CASSLVGTRNYEQYF. CDR3 nucleotides: TGTGCCAGCAGCTTAGTAGGGACTCGCAATTACGAGCAGTACTTC.

The V gene is TRBV28, the J gene TRBJ1-1, with D hard to call. Germline V CDR1 and CDR2: MDHEN, SYDVKM. The CDR3 loop spans 12 amino acids. Trimming removed 7 bases from V and 4 bases from J, with 10 bases in between. The CDR3 is CASIWGGTEAFF. In DNA, the CDR3 is TGTGCCAGCATTTGGGGAGGCACTGAAGCTTTCTTT.

The chain couples TRBV19 to TRBJ2-7; TRBD1 matches 7 bases. Per germline, CDR1 LNHDA and CDR2 SQIVND (reference sequence). This CDR3 region has 15 residues. V trimming: 7 bases; J trimming: 4 bases; junction bases outside the gene matches: 13. As DNA, the CDR3 is TGTGCCAGTACCCTCTCCGGGACAGTGGGATACGAGCAGTACTTC. Its translation is CASTLSGTVGYEQYF.

The chain carries TRBV19 and TRBJ1-2; no firm D call. Looked up from germline, CDR1 is LNHDA and CDR2 is SQIVND (reference sequence). The V and J ends lost 3 bases and 2 bases respectively, with 7 bases between them. The CDR3 length is 13 residues. CDR3: CASSIYNNYGYTF. DNA of the CDR3: TGTGCCAGTAGTATCTATAACAACTATGGCTACACCTTC.

The chain recombines TRBV7-9 with TRBJ1-1, with 10 positions matching TRBD1. The germline gives CDR1 SEHNR, CDR2 FQNEAQ (reference sequence). This CDR3 contains 15 residues. Trimming at V came to 5 bases and at J to 6 bases, leaving 9 bases not matched to a gene. CDR3 nucleotides: TGTGCCAGCAGCCGGGGACAGGGGTCTCGCGCTGAAGCTTTCTTT. It translates to CASSRGQGSRAEAFF.

CDR3 region: CASSYASQDLAGYTF. DNA of the CDR3: TGTGCCAGCAGTTATGCCAGCCAGGATCTAGCCGGCTACACCTTC. The chain carries TRBV28 and TRBJ1-2; D gene ambiguous. The V and J ends lost 4 bases and 8 bases respectively, with 20 bases between them. CDR1 is MDHEN, CDR2 SYDVKM, per germline. The CDR3 extends over 15 amino acids.

This chain links TRBV27 with TRBJ2-2; D remains unclear. The CDR3 sequence is 15 residues long. CDR1 and CDR2 from the germline V gene are MNHEY and SMNVEV (reference sequence). V was cut by 6 bases and J by 5 bases, with 16 bases left in between. The CDR3 coding sequence is TGTGCCAGCAGCACCGCGTCGGTTTTAACCGGGGAGCTGTTTTTT. Its protein product is CASSTASVLTGELFF.

The chain has TRBV28 and TRBJ2-2, with D tentatively TRBD2 (5 bases). The CDR3 spans 16 residues. The germline V gene encodes CDR1 MDHEN and CDR2 SYDVKM. V lost 8 bases and J 4 bases, leaving 20 bases between the germline ends. The CDR3 nucleotides are TGTGCCAGCTTTACCCTTTTTAGGGAGAGCACCGGGGAGCTGTTTTTT. Amino acid sequence: CASFTLFRESTGELFF.

The count of this clone is one. This chain joins TRBV19 and TRBJ1-3; D may be TRBD1 (5 bases). This CDR3 has 16 amino acids. Germline V gene lookup returns CDR1 LNHDA and CDR2 SQIVND (reference sequence). Trimming removed 11 bases at V and 0 bases at J, with 20 bases between. CDR3 amino acids: CAVAGGKGNSGNTIYF. The CDR3 region has the DNA TGTGCCGTAGCTGGGGGGAAGGGGAACTCTGGAAACACCATATATTTT.

The J gene is TRBJ2-7, the V gene TRBV6-1; 10 nucleotides line up with TRBD2. V dropped 9 bases and J dropped 2; count of bases not matched to a gene: 7. Per the germline V gene, CDR1 is MNHNS and CDR2 is SASEGT. The CDR3 extends over 14 amino acids. This CDR3 reads CASRSGRATYEQYF. CDR3 nucleotide sequence: TGTGCCAGTAGGAGCGGGAGGGCCACCTACGAGCAGTACTTC.

This clone was found once. The chain is built from TRBV10-2 and TRBJ2-1; tentatively, D is TRBD2 (5 bases). V dropped 9 bases and J dropped 0 bases, with 9 bases sitting between them. The CDR3 is made up of 13 amino acids. The V gene's germline CDR1 is WSHSY and CDR2 SAAADI. The CDR3 DNA sequence: TGCGCCAGTTTAGCGTTCTCCTACAATGAGCAGTTCTTC. It translates to CASLAFSYNEQFF.

This clone was picked up one time. V and J are TRBV6-5 and TRBJ2-7, with 10 bases matching TRBD2. J gave up 7 bases and V 3 bases, and 9 bases lay outside the gene matches. Per the germline V gene, CDR1 is MNHEY and CDR2 is SVGAGI. CDR3 size: 15 residues. CDR3 sequence reads: CASSYTAGGPGEQYF. DNA of the CDR3: TGTGCCAGCAGTTATACAGCGGGAGGGCCTGGTGAGCAGTACTTC.

The V and J genes are TRBV13 and TRBJ2-1, with 7 nucleotides matching TRBD2. The CDR3 loop spans 14 amino acids. CDR1 and CDR2 from the germline V gene are PRHDT and FYEKMQ (reference sequence). V lost 3 bases to trimming and J lost 4 bases; unmatched junction nucleotides: 3. The CDR3 loop reads CASSFGGMYNEQFF. In DNA form, the CDR3 reads TGTGCCAGCAGCTTCGGGGGGATGTACAATGAGCAGTTCTTC.

The V and J genes are TRBV9 and TRBJ2-1; TRBD2 aligns across 8 bases. The CDR3 length is 15 residues. Germline CDR1 SGDLS, CDR2 YYNGEE. V dropped 5 bases and J dropped 5; count of bases not matched to a gene: 9. For the CDR3, the DNA is TGTGCCAGCAGTGTACTTGCGGGGGGTCACAATGAGCAGTTCTTC. Its translation: CASSVLAGGHNEQFF.

The V and J genes are TRBV5-4 and TRBJ2-5; D might be TRBD1 (5 bases). Germline values: CDR1 SGHNT, CDR2 YYREEE (reference sequence). Between the trimmed V and J ends, which lost 4 bases and 4 bases, there was a span of 11 bases. CDR3 size: 13 residues. The CDR3 loop is CASSTDSRETQYF. The CDR3 DNA reads TGTGCCAGCAGCACCGACAGTCGAGAGACCCAGTACTTC.

The gene calls are TRBV5-1 and TRBJ2-7; no reliable D call. Germline V gene sequence: CDR1 SGHRS, CDR2 YFSETQ. V was cut by 4 bases and J by 1 base, with 12 bases left in between. The CDR3 is 14 amino acids. CDR3 nucleotides: TGCGCCAGCAGCGAACTACAACGATCCTACGAGCAGTACTTC. Amino acid sequence: CASSELQRSYEQYF.

The V gene is TRBV2, the J gene TRBJ2-3; D remains ambiguous. With 7 bases removed from V and 5 bases from J, the gap between germline ends came to 10 bases. Germline CDR1 SNHLY, CDR2 FYNNEI. The CDR3 spans 12 residues. For the CDR3, the DNA is TGTGCCAGCAACCTAGATGGAGATACGCAGTATTTT. Translation gives CASNLDGDTQYF.

V and J are TRBV6-6 and TRBJ2-2; D might be TRBD2 (6 bases). This CDR3 spans 14 amino acids. Trimming removed 6 bases at V and 2 bases at J, with 10 bases between. Germline lookup yields CDR1 MNHNY and CDR2 SVGAGI (reference sequence). This chain's CDR3 is CASSGLTNTGELFF. The CDR3 nucleotides read TGTGCCAGCAGCGGACTAACTAACACCGGGGAGCTGTTTTTT.

The chain couples TRBV5-6 to TRBJ2-2; TRBD1 agrees at 7 bases. V trimming: 1 base; J trimming: 5 bases; junction bases outside the gene matches: 8. CDR1 SGHDT and CDR2 YYEEEE come from the germline V gene. The CDR3 is made up of 16 amino acids. This chain's CDR3 is CASSLIWQGETGELFF. The CDR3 nucleotides read TGTGCCAGCAGCTTGATATGGCAGGGGGAAACCGGGGAGCTGTTTTTT.